The 12 T cell receptor beta chains listed next were all sequenced from one sample in a study of T cells in Graves' hyperthyroidism and ophthalmopathy. Researchers amplified the TCR beta CDR3 regions from RNA transcripts. Primed by the HTBI set, a first-round RT-PCR was run on the TCR CDR3. Via MiXCR, TCRdb re-called the multiplex PCR reads, giving one row per CDR3 protein. Of roughly 840,000 distinct CDR3 sequences listed, 38% are singletons. Sequenced sample: blood. Every receptor here comes from a man younger than 30 with Graves' hyperthyroidism.

This clonotype occurred many times. The V gene is TRBV10-2, the J gene TRBJ2-7, with D possibly being TRBD2 (5 bases). In germline, CDR1 is WSHSY, CDR2 SAAADI. The V and J ends lost 2 bases and 3 bases respectively, with 8 bases between them. This CDR3 is 13 amino acids long. The CDR3 DNA follows: TGCGCCAGCAGTGAGGGTCGGGACTACGAGCAGTACTTC. Translation gives CASSEGRDYEQYF.

The V call is TRBV7-9, the J call TRBJ2-5; D is perhaps TRBD1 (5 bases). Trimming shortened V by 2 bases and J by 1 base, and 8 bases separated the two germline ends. From germline, CDR1 is SEHNR and CDR2 FQNEAQ (reference sequence). The CDR3 covers 14 residues. The CDR3 DNA sequence: TGTGCCAGCAGCTTACGACAGCCCCAAGAGACCCAGTACTTC. This translates into CASSLRQPQETQYF.

This clonotype was detected many times. The chain employs TRBV12-3 or TRBV12-4 and TRBJ1-6; no definite D call. The CDR3 is made up of 13 amino acids. The V end was cut by 4 bases, the J end by 11 bases, with 12 bases between. The chain's CDR3 is CASSSGFGTPLHF. CDR3 coding DNA: TGTGCCAGCAGTTCGGGCTTCGGGACACCCCTCCACTTT.

The V call is TRBV20-1, the J call TRBJ1-2, with TRBD1 as a possible D gene (6 bases). The CDR3 has 12 residues. The germline V gene encodes CDR1 DFQATT and CDR2 SNEGSKA (reference sequence). The DNA of the CDR3 is TGCACGAGCCCACAGGGAGACTATGGCTACACCTTC. Translation: CTSPQGDYGYTF.

In this sample, this clonotype turned up once. This chain joins TRBV2 and TRBJ2-2, with D perhaps TRBD2 (5 bases). Germline V gives CDR1 SNHLY, CDR2 FYNNEI. The CDR3 runs to 14 residues. V lost 11 bases and J lost 4, with 17 bases in between. The CDR3 DNA is TGTGCCTCACATGGGCTAGCTGGCACCGGGGAGCTGTTTTTT. It encodes CASHGLAGTGELFF.

In this sample, this clonotype turned up many times. The chain combines TRBV7-8 with TRBJ2-5, with no clear D. The V gene lost 3 bases and the J gene lost 2 bases, with 7 bases spanning the gap. The germline V gene has CDR1 SGHVS and CDR2 FQNEAQ. The CDR3 runs to 13 residues. In nucleotides, the CDR3 is TGTGCCAGCAGCTTTGCACGACAAGAGACCCAGTACTTC. It encodes CASSFARQETQYF.

The chain carries TRBV12-3 or TRBV12-4 and TRBJ1-1; D gene uncertain. Trimming took 7 bases from V and 6 from J, leaving 12 bases between them. The CDR3 extends over 12 amino acids. The CDR3 region has the DNA TGTGCCAGCAATAACAATAGCGCTGAAGCTTTCTTT. Protein: CASNNNSAEAFF.

This sequence joins TRBV20-1 and TRBJ2-2, with TRBD1 matching 10 bases. The CDR3 length is 16 residues. Germline values: CDR1 DFQATT, CDR2 SNEGSKA (reference sequence). V lost 2 bases, J lost 4 bases, and 7 bases stayed unmatched. CDR3 in amino acids: CSARRRQGASTGELFF. Written as DNA, the CDR3 is TGCAGTGCTAGACGGAGACAGGGGGCGAGCACCGGGGAGCTGTTTTTT.

This clonotype was seen a handful of times. The chain uses TRBV10-3 and TRBJ1-1; D ambiguous. The CDR3 loop spans 11 amino acids. Trimming stripped 10 bases from V and 1 base from J, with 7 bases between. Germline loops: CDR1 ENHRY, CDR2 SYGVKD. The CDR3 region is CASFQNTEAFF. The CDR3 coding sequence is TGTGCCAGCTTCCAGAACACTGAAGCTTTCTTT.

This clonotype was found many times. The CDR3 DNA reads TGCAGCGTTGAGACGAGACACAACTATGGCTACACCTTC. The encoded protein is CSVETRHNYGYTF. The rearrangement joins TRBV29-1 to TRBJ1-2; D ambiguous. Trimming stripped 3 bases from V and 2 bases from J, with 10 bases between. Germline CDR1 SQVTM, CDR2 ANQGSEA. The CDR3 is 13 amino acids. Combining the CDR3 with reference TRBV29-1 and TRBJ1-2 gives the whole variable domain SAVISQKPSRDICQRGTSLTIQCQVDSQVTMMFWYRQQPGQSLTLIATANQGSEATYESGFVIDKFPISRPNLTFSTLTVSNMSPEDSSIYLCSVETRHNYGYTFGSGTRLTVV.

This clonotype was observed a handful of times. V and J are TRBV7-3 and TRBJ2-7; D may be TRBD2 (6 bases). V lost 7 bases, J lost 2 bases, and 18 bases lay in between. Germline V gives CDR1 SGHTA, CDR2 FQGTGA. This CDR3 has 15 amino acids. The CDR3 DNA sequence: TGTGCCAGCAATAGCGGACGGCCATCGACCTACGAGCAGTACTTC. Protein product: CASNSGRPSTYEQYF.

J is TRBJ2-2 and V is TRBV5-1; TRBD2 aligns across 12 bases. Germline assignment: CDR1 SGHRS and CDR2 YFSETQ. CDR3 size: 15 residues. V lost 5 bases to trimming and J lost 7 bases; unmatched junction nucleotides: 6. CDR3 nucleotides: TGCGCCAGCAGTAGGACTAGCGGGACAGGCGGGGAGCTGTTTTTT. The encoded protein is CASSRTSGTGGELFF. The variable domain in full, completed from reference TRBV5-1 and TRBJ2-2, reads KAGVTQTPRYLIKTRGQQVTLSCSPISGHRSVSWYQQTPGQGLQFLFEYFSETQRNKGNFPGRFSGRQFSNSRSEMNVSTLELGDSALYLCASSRTSGTGGELFFGEGSRLTVL.